The source of this T cell receptor beta chain is a study of T cell responses to AZD1222 COVID-19 vaccine. Overall study findings and caveats: Donor demographics were predominantly white British with a female majority; clonal diversity may be underestimated. AZD1222 recipients seropositive at baseline numbered only five or six.

Clones were read by immunoSEQ multiplex PCR, and TCRdb kept only the in-frame ones, dropping some. The sample holds over 150,000 clones, roughly 92% seen once. In regard to this clone: Its antigen remains unidentified.

This sequence was found in an adult in good health. The specimen was peripheral blood, collected on day 0 of AZD1222 vaccination.

In DNA form, the CDR3 reads TGTGCCAGCAGCCCAAGGACTGTGAACACTGAAGCTTTCTTT. Its protein is CASSPRTVNTEAFF. The J gene is TRBJ1-1, the V gene TRBV5-5; the D is unclear. The CDR3 totals 14 residues. Per the germline V gene, CDR1 is SGHKS and CDR2 is YYEKEE (reference sequence). The ends were cut back, 4 bases at V and 0 bases at J, with 10 bases in the middle.